Listed here is a single T cell receptor beta chain. This clone was seen a handful of times. Its target antigen remains unknown. Base-call qualities are not available, and no considerably larger clone is one nucleotide away. Germline trimming: 1 base from V, 2 bases from J; junction bases outside gene matches: 9. The CDR3 numbers 17 residues from cysteine through phenylalanine. Left in the record is the CDR3 DNA by itself, 51 bases read in frame from the first base. For CDR1 and CDR2, the germline V gene lists SGHTA and FQGNSA. The data originate from a study of T cell responses to AZD1222 COVID-19 vaccine (dated by TCRdb to the early 2020s). With respect to the entire study: A total of under 250 trial participants underwent TCR sequencing, of whom about 200 had received two doses of AZD1222 and some 26 had received two doses of the MenACWY control vaccine. Trial participants were enrolled into age subgroups of 18-55, 56-69 and 70-plus years, which contained approximately 150, 30 and 60 TCR-sequenced participants, respectively.

What this sample's time point label stands for: baseline before first vaccination. The treatment or condition label here, explained by the study, means: meningococcal conjugate vaccine given as trial control. Vaccinee samples were obtained from the UK trials COV001 and COV002, which included a single-blind randomized controlled phase 2/3 trial of AZD1222 (ChAdOx1 nCoV-19) in healthy adults. For TCRbeta chain sequencing, PBMC samples were collected from trial participants at day 0 and at day 28 after the second dose. The paper as a whole reports these results and caveats: CD4 TCRs associated with the vaccine covered the entire spike protein, and the dominant responses were in regions 160-218 and 743-854. Only five or six AZD1222 recipients were SARS-CoV-2 seropositive at baseline, limiting conclusions about previously exposed vaccinees. The 56-69-year group was small, and its depth increase did not reach significance, likely because of low power. Reportedly, close to half of the unique spike-specific TCRs recognized epitopes lying outside the regions that are mutated in the B.1.351 and B.1.1.7 variants. Spike-specific TCR breadth and depth rose significantly after two AZD1222 doses compared with day 0 and with MenACWY recipients. Because no day 14 peak-response samples were available, the repertoires could be characterized only after the peak T cell response. Participants were mostly white British and included more females than males, and it was suggested by the authors that clonal diversity may have been underestimated.

The CDR3 regions of human TCRbeta chains were analyzed by immunosequencing. As for how the authors treated the data: TCRs in the repertoires were compared against a reference library of SARS-CoV-2-specific TCRs that had been generated with the MIRA antigen-specificity platform. Breadth meant the fraction of unique TCRs that were SARS-CoV-2-associated, whereas depth meant the fraction of total T cells that were SARS-CoV-2-associated. Each spike-specific TCR was assigned to its reactive spike region and to a CD4 or CD8 class using the MIRA data. Log10-transformed breadth and depth values were compared by one-way ANOVA with Sidak's multiple comparisons tests. Imported from immuneACCESS, the table was reduced by TCRdb to in-frame sequences with V and J called. These copies leave out some clones; in studies compared against another copy, an unresolved V gene accounts for under half, and the cause of the remainder is not known. The V and J calls and clone size come from that table; D and trimming were worked out from the DNA. In all, the sample holds some 150,000 clones, and 75% to 85% of those were seen once. 4.1% of the sample comes from the top ten.

The V and J genes are TRBV7-2 and TRBJ2-5, and 8 junctional nucleotides match TRBD2. This TCR derives from an adult in good health. The sample was peripheral blood, taken on day 0 of MenACWY control vaccination. CDR3 reads: CASSLVVGLAGQETQYF. The nucleotide sequence reads as follows: TGTGCCAGCAGCTTAGTAGTTGGCCTAGCGGGTCAAGAGACCCAGTACTTC.